One and the same sample provided the 27 T cell receptor beta chains below, sequenced in a study of cytomegalovirus exposure and HLA in healthy donors. The study ran its PCR with 60 Vbeta and 13 Jbeta primers. The protocol was immunoSEQ multiplex PCR, while the TCRdb copy is restricted to in-frame clones and leaves out a portion. The sample holds approximately 160,000 clones, 60% to 85% seen once. Material: PBMCs. These receptor sequences come from a male donor in good health and CMV-seropositive.

V and J are TRBV5-5 and TRBJ2-7; D might be TRBD2 (6 bases). The CDR3 loop spans 15 amino acids. From germline, CDR1 is SGHKS and CDR2 YYEKEE (reference sequence). With 2 bases removed from V and 5 bases from J, the gap between germline ends came to 17 bases. In DNA, the CDR3 is TGTGCCAGCAGCTTCGTTCGGGACTTAGGGAACGAGCAGTACTTC. Translating it yields CASSFVRDLGNEQYF.

This clone was picked up one time. The rearrangement joins TRBV5-1 to TRBJ2-1; 8 nucleotides align to TRBD1. V gave up 5 bases and J gave up 2 bases; unmatched junction bases: 6. The CDR3 spans 15 residues. Looked up from germline, CDR1 is SGHRS and CDR2 is YFSETQ. The DNA of the CDR3 is TGCGCCAGCAGTTTCCGACAGGGGCCCTACAATGAGCAGTTCTTC. The encoded protein is CASSFRQGPYNEQFF. The entire variable domain, with the rest obtained from reference TRBV5-1 and TRBJ2-1, is as follows: KAGVTQTPRYLIKTRGQQVTLSCSPISGHRSVSWYQQTPGQGLQFLFEYFSETQRNKGNFPGRFSGRQFSNSRSEMNVSTLELGDSALYLCASSFRQGPYNEQFFGPGTRLTVL.

The gene calls are TRBV6-5 and TRBJ1-5; D unresolved. CDR3 size: 12 residues. Trimming left V 6 bases short and J 2 bases short, with 5 bases between. Germline CDR1 and CDR2: MNHEY and SVGAGI. The CDR3 reads CASRRGNQPQHF. CDR3 coding DNA: TGTGCCAGCAGGAGGGGCAATCAGCCCCAGCATTTT.

The J gene is TRBJ2-1, the V gene TRBV6-5, with 9 bases fitting TRBD2. The germline gives CDR1 MNHEY, CDR2 SVGAGI. V dropped 6 bases and J dropped 5; count of bases not matched to a gene: 5. The CDR3 sequence is 14 residues long. The CDR3 DNA reads TGTGCCAGCAGCGCGGCGGGGGGGGACAATGAGCAGTTCTTC. Encoded protein: CASSAAGGDNEQFF.

V usage is TRBV6-6 and J usage is TRBJ1-5, with D tentatively TRBD1 (5 bases). CDR1 is MNHNY and CDR2 is SVGAGI in the germline V gene (reference sequence). The V gene lost 5 bases and the J gene lost 6 bases, with 14 bases spanning the gap. The CDR3 is made up of 14 amino acids. DNA for the CDR3: TGTGCCAGCAGTCCACTAGGGAGGGGTCAGCCCCAGCATTTT. It yields the protein CASSPLGRGQPQHF.

The V call is TRBV30, the J call TRBJ2-2, with D possibly TRBD1 on 6 matching bases. Trimming took 7 bases from V and 8 from J, leaving 17 bases between them. Germline V gene lookup returns CDR1 GTSNPN and CDR2 SVGIG (reference sequence). The length of the CDR3 is 13 residues. The CDR3 is CASLRQGIGELFF. CDR3 nucleotides: TGTGCCTCCTTAAGGCAGGGGATTGGGGAGCTGTTTTTT.

This clone has only a few counts. The chain couples TRBV4-3 to TRBJ1-5; a weak D match, TRBD1 (5 bases). The CDR3 is 13 residues long. The germline CDR1 and CDR2 sequences are LGHNA and YSLEER. Trimming stripped 4 bases from V and 6 bases from J, with 10 bases between. The CDR3 protein is CASSPGRGQPQHF. DNA for the CDR3: TGCGCCAGCAGCCCCGGGAGGGGTCAGCCCCAGCATTTT.

The chain's CDR3 is CAWSAGDYQPQHF. The CDR3 DNA reads TGTGCCTGGAGTGCGGGGGACTATCAGCCCCAGCATTTT. The V call is TRBV30, the J call TRBJ1-5; the D gene is possibly TRBD1 (5 bases). The germline V and J ends were trimmed by 1 base and 5 bases, with 9 bases remaining between them. Germline CDR1 and CDR2: GTSNPN and SVGIG (reference sequence). The length of the CDR3 is 13 residues.

The V gene is TRBV11-2, the J gene TRBJ2-1, with D uncertain. This CDR3 contains 14 residues. From germline, CDR1 is SGHAT and CDR2 FQNNGV. Trimming took off 0 bases at V and 9 bases at J, with 12 bases between the two ends. The CDR3 nucleotides read TGTGCCAGCAGCTTAGAACCCCTTTCGGGTGAGCAGTTCTTC. It specifies CASSLEPLSGEQFF.

The chain is built from TRBV4-3 and TRBJ2-1, with TRBD2 matching over 8 bases. This CDR3 has 16 amino acids. The V gene's germline CDR1 is LGHNA and CDR2 YSLEER. V lost 3 bases and J lost 0; bases outside the gene matches: 4. The DNA of the CDR3 is TGCGCCAGCAGCCACCTCGGGGGGGACTCCTACAATGAGCAGTTCTTC. The encoded protein is CASSHLGGDSYNEQFF.

In nucleotides, the CDR3 is TGCGCCAGCAGCTTAAGGGGGCGGGGGGGGCAAGAGACCCAGTACTTC. Its protein product is CASSLRGRGGQETQYF. This rearrangement joins TRBV5-1 to TRBJ2-5; 9 nucleotides align to TRBD2. The CDR3 is 16 amino acids. V dropped 2 bases and J dropped 2; count of bases not matched to a gene: 7. CDR1 and CDR2 from the germline V gene are SGHRS and YFSETQ.

The gene calls are TRBV6-1 and TRBJ1-6, with TRBD1 identical over 9 bases. With 1 base clipped from V and 10 bases from J, the junction kept 8 bases outside the gene matches. The CDR3 loop spans 16 amino acids. CDR1 is MNHNS, CDR2 SASEGT, per germline. The CDR3 loop is CASSEERGTGHSPLHF. Written as DNA, the CDR3 is TGTGCCAGCAGTGAAGAACGTGGGACAGGGCACTCACCCCTCCACTTT.

The genes are TRBV4-2 and TRBJ1-1, with 7 bases aligning to TRBD1. Trimming removed 1 base from V and 1 base from J; junction bases left unmatched: 3. There are 15 residues in the CDR3. Per the germline V gene, CDR1 is LGHNA and CDR2 is YNFKEQ. The CDR3 nucleotides read TGTGCCAGCAGCCAAGCCGGGACAGCGAACACTGAAGCTTTCTTT. Amino acid sequence: CASSQAGTANTEAFF.

The chain has TRBV6-5 and TRBJ1-4; 8 bases are shared with TRBD1. CDR1 and CDR2 (germline): MNHEY, SVGAGI. J lost 7 bases, V lost 6 bases, and 7 bases had no gene match. There are 14 residues in the CDR3. The CDR3 coding sequence is TGTGCCAGCAGATTGACAGGGGAGCGTGAAAAACTGTTTTTT. Translated: CASRLTGEREKLFF.

The rearrangement uses TRBV11-2 and TRBJ2-7, with 10 bases lining up with TRBD2. CDR1 SGHAT and CDR2 FQNNGV come from the germline V gene. Trimming took 5 bases from V and 0 from J; bases not matched to a gene: 4. CDR3 size: 15 residues. CDR3 amino acids: CASSQAGGSSYEQYF. The CDR3 DNA reads TGTGCCAGCAGCCAAGCGGGGGGGAGCTCCTACGAGCAGTACTTC. Full variable domain (rest looked up from reference TRBV11-2 and TRBJ2-7): EAGVAQSPRYKIIEKRQSVAFWCNPISGHATLYWYQQILGQGPKLLIQFQNNGVVDDSQLPKDRFSAERLKGVDSTLKIQPAKLEDSAVYLCASSQAGGSSYEQYFGPGTRLTVT.

J is TRBJ2-2 and V is TRBV9, with 7 bases that match TRBD1. The CDR3 has 13 amino acids. Germline lookup yields CDR1 SGDLS and CDR2 YYNGEE. The V gene end was trimmed by 7 bases and the J gene end by 5 bases; junction bases not matched to a gene: 5. As DNA, the CDR3 is TGTGCCAGCGGCGCAGGGGGTACCGGGGAGCTGTTTTTT. Its protein product is CASGAGGTGELFF.

This CDR3 reads CASSLRGSDTQYF. CDR3 bases: TGTGCCAGTAGTCTCAGGGGCTCAGATACGCAGTATTTT. V is TRBV19 and J is TRBJ2-3, with D perhaps matching TRBD1 (6 bases). Germline V gene sequence: CDR1 LNHDA, CDR2 SQIVND (reference sequence). The length of the CDR3 is 13 residues. V lost 5 bases, J lost 4 bases, and 10 bases lay in between.

The table lists this clone with a few counts. Other nucleotide sequences in the sample specify the same CDR3. The chain joins TRBV6-5 to TRBJ1-1; a weak D match, TRBD1 (5 bases). Germline CDR1 MNHEY, CDR2 SVGAGI. CDR3 length: 13 residues. V lost 5 bases and J 1 base, leaving 8 bases between the germline ends. This CDR3 reads CASSGGRNTEAFF. CDR3 bases: TGTGCCAGCAGTGGGGGGAGGAACACTGAAGCTTTCTTT.

This clone was picked up a small number of times. The chain employs TRBV19 and TRBJ2-3; D might be TRBD1 (5 bases). The CDR3 has 15 residues. Germline V gene data show CDR1 as LNHDA and CDR2 as SQIVND (reference sequence). The V end was cut by 5 bases, the J end by 1 base, with 13 bases between. The CDR3 sequence is CASSSWGEGTDTQYF. CDR3 in DNA: TGTGCCAGTAGTTCATGGGGCGAGGGCACAGATACGCAGTATTTT.

This clone was seen only a few times. The rearrangement links TRBV2 to TRBJ1-1, with D maybe TRBD1 (6 bases). V lost 5 bases to trimming and J lost 4 bases, with 14 bases between them. This CDR3 is built from 14 residues. CDR1 and CDR2 from the germline V gene are SNHLY and FYNNEI. This CDR3 reads CASSPQGRPTEAFF. DNA for the CDR3: TGTGCCAGCAGTCCACAGGGTCGACCCACTGAAGCTTTCTTT.

V usage is TRBV7-8 and J usage is TRBJ1-6; D is undetermined. V lost 3 bases, J lost 7 bases, and 13 bases lay in between. This CDR3 contains 15 residues. Germline CDR1 is SGHVS and CDR2 is FQNEAQ. Here the CDR3 reads CASSFISRGNSPLHF. CDR3 coding DNA: TGTGCCAGCAGCTTCATTAGCCGAGGGAATTCACCCCTCCACTTT. Filled out from reference TRBV7-8 and TRBJ1-6, the complete variable domain reads GAGVSQSPRYKVAKRGQDVALRCDPISGHVSLFWYQQALGQGPEFLTYFQNEAQLDKSGLPSDRFFAERPEGSVSTLKIQRTQQEDSAVYLCASSFISRGNSPLHFGNGTRLTVT.

This sequence joins TRBV5-1 and TRBJ2-5; 7 bases match TRBD1. V lost 2 bases to trimming and J lost 5 bases; unmatched junction nucleotides: 12. The germline V gene has CDR1 SGHRS and CDR2 YFSETQ. This CDR3 is 16 amino acids long. The CDR3 reads CASSFSSGTVGETQYF. The CDR3 DNA reads as TGCGCCAGCAGCTTTTCATCCGGGACAGTGGGGGAGACCCAGTACTTC.

This rearrangement joins TRBV27 to TRBJ2-7; a possible D gene is TRBD2 (5 bases). The V and J ends lost 2 bases and 2 bases respectively, with 10 bases between them. CDR3 length equals 14 residues. Germline CDR1 and CDR2: MNHEY and SMNVEV (reference sequence). The CDR3, as DNA: TGTGCCAGCAGTTTAGGGCGGGTTCCCTACGAGCAGTACTTC. Its translation: CASSLGRVPYEQYF.

In the case of this clone: This may stem from a read error, because a much larger clone lies one nucleotide away. Distinct nucleotide sequences in the sample also encode this CDR3. The CDR3 nucleotides read TGTGCCAGCAGCAGCGGGACAGGACCCTACGAGCAGTACTTC. It translates to CASSSGTGPYEQYF. The chain employs TRBV7-9 and TRBJ2-7; the D gene is possibly TRBD1 (8 bases). Germline lookup yields CDR1 SEHNR and CDR2 FQNEAQ (reference sequence). This CDR3 region has 14 residues. V shed 5 bases and J shed 2 bases, with 13 bases lying between them.

This clone was seen once. The chain employs TRBV7-9 and TRBJ1-1; D is unresolved. Germline CDR1 and CDR2: SEHNR and FQNEAQ (reference sequence). Trimming left V 2 bases short and J 5 bases short, with 15 bases between. The CDR3 extends over 15 amino acids. In DNA form, the CDR3 reads TGTGCCAGCAGCTTACGAGAAGGAGGAGGAACTGAAGCTTTCTTT. Its translation is CASSLREGGGTEAFF. Using reference TRBV7-9 and TRBJ1-1 for the parts outside the CDR3, the full variable domain is DTGVSQNPRHKITKRGQNVTFRCDPISEHNRLYWYRQTLGQGPEFLTYFQNEAQLEKSRLLSDRFSAERPKGSFSTLEIQRTEQGDSAMYLCASSLREGGGTEAFFGQGTRLTVV.

This clone was detected only once. Germline is not matched at one junction end, which may reflect a read error. V is TRBV7-7 and J is TRBJ2-7, with D possibly TRBD2 on 5 matching bases. This CDR3 is built from 15 residues. Germline V gives CDR1 SSHAT, CDR2 FNYEAQ (reference sequence). In nucleotides, the CDR3 is TGTGCTAGCAGCCCGGCGGCGGGCCCAACCTACGAGCAGTACTTC. This encodes CASSPAAGPTYEQYF.

The chain uses TRBV9 and TRBJ1-4, with a possible D match to TRBD1 (6 bases). There are 15 residues in the CDR3. In germline, CDR1 is SGDLS, CDR2 YYNGEE. V was cut by 4 bases and J by 3 bases, with 13 bases left in between. The chain's CDR3 is CASSPGQLANEKLFF. DNA of the CDR3: TGTGCCAGCAGCCCCGGACAGCTTGCTAATGAAAAACTGTTTTTT.